This T cell receptor (beta chain) was sequenced for a study of T cell responses to AZD1222 COVID-19 vaccine (dated by TCRdb to about 2021). At the level of the whole study: Because spike-specific TCR depth and breadth did not differ between the two schedules, AZD1222 recipients who got a second dose at roughly 4 weeks were pooled with those who got a second dose at roughly 12 weeks. TCR sequencing was performed for 230 to 250 trial participants, of whom about 200 were given two doses of AZD1222 and around 25 were given two doses of MenACWY control vaccine. Enrollment into the trials was organized by age into subgroups of 18-55, 56-69 and 70-plus years, and those subgroups contained roughly 150, 30 and 60 TCR-sequenced participants, respectively. Findings and caveats that apply to the study as a whole: Participants were mostly white British and included more females than males, and it was suggested by the authors that clonal diversity may have been underestimated. Reportedly, almost half of the unique spike-specific TCRs recognized epitopes lying outside the regions that are mutated in the B.1.351 and B.1.1.7 variants. After two AZD1222 doses, spike-specific TCR breadth and depth were significantly higher than at day 0 and than in MenACWY recipients. Vaccine-associated CD4 TCRs spanned the whole spike protein, with dominant responses in regions 160-218 and 743-854. Because no samples from the day 14 peak response were available, repertoires could be characterized only after the peak T cell response. Conclusions about previously exposed vaccinees were limited because only a handful of AZD1222 recipients were SARS-CoV-2 seropositive at baseline. The 56-69-year group was small, and its depth increase did not reach significance, likely because of low power.

Taken from the germline V gene, the CDR1 and CDR2 loops are SGHAT and FQNNGV. Trimming removed 2 bases from V and 5 bases from J; the gene matches leave 10 bases unexplained. The CDR3 has 16 amino acids, counting the end cysteine and phenylalanine. Kept here is only the CDR3 DNA, which spans 48 bases and is read in frame from base 1. The CDR3 regions of human TCRbeta chains were subjected to immunosequencing. Concerning the study's data processing: Repertoire TCRs were checked for matches against a reference library of SARS-CoV-2-specific TCRs that had been generated using the MIRA antigen-specificity platform. Breadth was defined as the fraction of unique TCRs that were SARS-CoV-2-associated. Depth was defined as the fraction of total T cells that were SARS-CoV-2-associated. Using the MIRA data, each spike-specific TCR was mapped to the spike region that the TCR reacts to and placed in a CD4 or CD8 class. Log10-transformed breadth and depth values were compared by one-way ANOVA with Sidak's multiple comparisons tests. TCRdb retrieved this table from immuneACCESS and kept in-frame rearrangements only. Not all clones are present; in checked studies, unresolved V genes account for under half, and no reason is known for the remainder. The V and J calls and clone size come from that table; D and trimming were worked out from the DNA. Across this sample there are roughly 180,000 clones, with about nine tenths seen only once. The biggest ten clones account for about 2.8% of the sample.

In light of the paper, this sample's time point label describes: baseline before first vaccination. The vaccinee samples were drawn from two UK trials, COV001 and COV002, one of which was a single-blind randomized controlled phase 2/3 trial testing AZD1222 (ChAdOx1 nCoV-19) in healthy adults. For TCRbeta chain sequencing, PBMC samples from trial participants were taken at day 0 and at day 28 after the second dose. In regard to this clone: The antigen it binds to is not known. Base qualities were left out, and no much larger clone turns up one base away.

The sequencing here drew on peripheral blood, taken on day 0 of AZD1222 vaccination. The rearranged segments are TRBV11-2 and TRBJ1-2, with 8 central nucleotides matching TRBD1. The TCR comes from an adult in good health. This receptor has the CDR3 CASSLWQGASPYGYTF. The nucleotides are TGTGCCAGCAGCTTATGGCAGGGGGCATCTCCATATGGCTACACCTTC.